These 9 T cell receptor beta chains were all obtained from the same sample, sequenced in a study of T cell responses to AZD1222 COVID-19 vaccine. This table comes from immunoSEQ multiplex PCR, and its TCRdb copy is limited to in-frame clones, with some not included. Of around 44,000 clones listed, around 85% are singletons. The sequences come from peripheral blood, collected 28 days after the second AZD1222 dose. All receptors come from an adult who received the AZD1222 COVID-19 vaccine.

The chain combines TRBV2 with TRBJ2-1; 7 bases align to TRBD2. V was pared by 3 bases and J by 6 bases, with 5 bases of the junction left unmatched. The V gene's germline CDR1 is SNHLY and CDR2 FYNNEI. The CDR3 has 14 residues. The CDR3 region has the DNA TGTGCCAGCAGTGAGGAGCTAGCGGTCAATGAGCAGTTCTTC. Translated, it gives CASSEELAVNEQFF.

The V call is TRBV6-5, the J call TRBJ1-2; 8 bases line up with TRBD1. Germline-derived CDR1 and CDR2 are MNHEY and SVGAGI. CDR3 length: 14 residues. The V and J ends lost 4 bases and 11 bases, in that order; junction bases with no gene match: 12. The CDR3 coding sequence is TGTGCCAGCAGTTCCCCCGCCAGGGGGCGCGTGTACACCTTC. Its protein product is CASSSPARGRVYTF.

This clone was recorded only once. The chain recombines TRBV7-2 with TRBJ2-3, with D possibly TRBD2 on 6 matching bases. In germline, CDR1 is SGHTA, CDR2 FQGNSA. Trimming cost V 7 bases and J 5 bases, with 19 bases left between them. The CDR3 covers 15 residues. CDR3 protein: CASTFRGGTGDTQYF. The CDR3, as DNA: TGTGCCAGCACCTTCCGAGGCGGGACCGGAGATACGCAGTATTTT.

The gene calls are TRBV27 and TRBJ1-2, with TRBD1 matching over 7 bases. The CDR3 length is 14 residues. Germline V gene data show CDR1 as MNHEY and CDR2 as SMNVEV (reference sequence). The junction had 6 bases not matched to a gene; V was cut back by 8 bases and J by 0 bases. The CDR3 nucleotides are TGTGCCAGCGGATTCGGGACAGCTAACTATGGCTACACCTTC. It is translated as CASGFGTANYGYTF.

The chain recombines TRBV9 with TRBJ2-7, with 8 bases fitting TRBD1. The CDR3 runs to 19 residues. J gave up 2 bases and V 0 bases, and 16 bases lay outside the gene matches. CDR1 is SGDLS, CDR2 YYNGEE, per germline. The chain's CDR3 is CASSVDSGGQGASTYEQYF. The CDR3 bases are TGTGCCAGCAGCGTAGATTCAGGGGGCCAGGGAGCGTCCACCTACGAGCAGTACTTC.

This chain links TRBV12-3 or TRBV12-4 with TRBJ1-2; no definite D call. Deletions cut 1 base from V and 4 bases from J, with 7 bases between. The CDR3 runs 13 residues. The CDR3 DNA follows: TGTGCCAGCAGTTTAGGGACGGTCTATGGCTACACCTTC. It is translated as CASSLGTVYGYTF.

CDR3 coding DNA: TGCGCCAGCAGCTTGGGGGGGACAGAGAACTATGGCTACACCTTC. It specifies CASSLGGTENYGYTF. The rearrangement uses TRBV5-1 and TRBJ1-2; 7 nucleotides align to TRBD1. Germline V lookup: CDR1 SGHRS, CDR2 YFSETQ. The V gene end was trimmed by 0 bases and the J gene end by 2 bases; junction bases not matched to a gene: 4. The CDR3 is 15 residues long.

CDR3 nucleotides: TGTGCCAGCAGCCAAGTCGGTGGGGACAGGGTGTCCTACGAGCAGTACTTC. As protein: CASSQVGGDRVSYEQYF. The V call is TRBV3-1 (or the pseudogene TRBV3-2), the J call TRBJ2-7, with 9 bases fitting TRBD1. After removal of 1 base from V and 1 base from J, the junction contained 8 bases not matched to a gene. This CDR3 is built from 17 residues. CDR1 and CDR2 (germline): LGHDT, YNNKEL (reference sequence).

The CDR3 loop is CASRMNSGNTGELFF. CDR3 DNA: TGTGCCAGCAGAATGAATAGCGGGAACACCGGGGAGCTGTTTTTT. The chain carries TRBV27 and TRBJ2-2; D might be TRBD2 (6 bases). This CDR3 is 15 amino acids long. Trimming removed 6 bases at V and 1 base at J, with 12 bases between. CDR1 is MNHEY and CDR2 is SMNVEV in the germline V gene (reference sequence).